This is a list of T cell receptor beta chains from one sample in a study of cytomegalovirus exposure and HLA in healthy donors. This table comes from immunoSEQ multiplex PCR, and its TCRdb copy is limited to in-frame clones, with some not included. This table has 110,000 to 150,000 clones, around 79% appearing once. Sequenced material: PBMCs. These receptors were collected from a male donor in good health and CMV-seronegative. The CDR3 runs from the conserved cysteine through the conserved F or W. The D gene is left open where the match is weak. Clone size is not always given. Where it is, it says once, few, many or a class for expanded clones.

d_gene	abundance	v_gene	j_gene	CDR3aa	CDR3nt
TRBD2	.	TRBV6-5	TRBJ2-2	CASSRGGTETGELFF	TGTGCCAGCAGCCGCGGGGGGACCGAGACCGGGGAGCTGTTTTTT
TRBD1	once	TRBV7-9	TRBJ1-1	CSSSELTGVPNTEAFF	TGTTCCAGCAGCGAACTGACAGGGGTTCCGAACACTGAAGCTTTCTTT
TRBD1	once	TRBV6-5	TRBJ1-5	CASSSDRGSNQPQHF	TGTGCCAGCAGTTCGGACAGGGGGAGCAATCAGCCCCAGCATTTT
TRBD1	.	TRBV2	TRBJ1-2	CASRGTGTKGNYGYTF	TGTGCCAGCAGGGGGACAGGGACTAAGGGTAACTATGGCTACACCTTC
.	.	TRBV7-3	TRBJ2-5	CASSPNQYF	TGTGCTAGCAGCCCAAACCAGTACTTC
TRBD1	.	TRBV15	TRBJ1-2	CAAGPPQGAFGGYTF	TGTGCCGCCGGGCCCCCGCAGGGGGCGTTCGGTGGCTACACCTTC
.	few	TRBV6-5	TRBJ2-1	CASSYSQGLEQFF	TGTGCCAGCAGTTACTCACAGGGTCTTGAGCAGTTCTTC
TRBD1	.	TRBV18	TRBJ2-7	CASSPSSNPRQGYEQYF	TGTGCCAGCTCACCTTCCAGCAATCCTCGACAGGGGTACGAGCAGTACTTC
.	few	TRBV9	TRBJ2-3	CASSVGLVPTDTQYF	TGTGCCAGCAGCGTAGGTCTAGTCCCCACAGATACGCAGTATTTT
.	.	TRBV5-1	TRBJ1-5	CASSLDTDNQPQHF	TGCGCCAGCAGCTTGGACACCGACAATCAGCCCCAGCATTTT
.	.	TRBV20-1	TRBJ1-2	CSAREASGTF	TGCAGTGCTAGAGAGGCTAGCGGCACCTTC
TRBD1	.	TRBV13	TRBJ2-7	CASSFGQGPGEQYF	TGTGCCAGCAGCTTCGGACAGGGGCCGGGCGAGCAGTACTTC
.	.	TRBV13	TRBJ2-5	CASSPRRQETQYF	TGTGCCAGCAGCCCCCGTCGCCAGGAGACCCAGTACTTC
.	few	TRBV2	TRBJ1-4	CASSDGRGRSDRAKLFF	TGTGCCAGCAGTGATGGCAGGGGTCGCTCGGATCGTGCAAAACTGTTTTTT
TRBD1	.	TRBV5-1	TRBJ1-2	CASSFQTGGDGYTF	TGTGCCAGCAGCTTTCAGACAGGGGGTGATGGCTACACCTTC
TRBD1	once	TRBV4-3	TRBJ2-3	CASSRDRASLAYTQYF	TGCGCCAGCAGCCGGGACAGGGCGTCTCTAGCATATACGCAGTATTTT
.	.	TRBV5-4	TRBJ1-2	CASSFGASQVNYGYTF	TGTGCCAGCAGCTTTGGTGCCTCACAGGTGAACTATGGCTACACCTTC
TRBD1	.	TRBV15	TRBJ1-1	CATSRLGQGSRAFF	TGTGCCACCAGCAGACTCGGACAGGGATCAAGAGCTTTCTTT
TRBD2	.	TRBV4-1	TRBJ2-1	CASSQGTGGFHEQFF	TGCGCCAGCAGCCAAGGAACGGGGGGGTTCCATGAGCAGTTCTTC
.	few	TRBV5-4	TRBJ1-2	CASSLLGVYGYTF	TGTGCCAGCAGCTTGTTAGGGGTTTATGGCTACACCTTC
.	.	TRBV27	TRBJ2-7	CASSLGAVYEQYF	TGTGCCAGCAGTTTAGGGGCAGTCTACGAGCAGTACTTC
TRBD1	once	TRBV11-2	TRBJ1-1	CASSVTRGRNTEAFF	TGTGCCAGCAGCGTTACTAGGGGGCGCAACACTGAAGCTTTCTTT
TRBD1	once	TRBV7-2	TRBJ1-6	CASSPNGVTSGQGTF	TGTGCCAGCAGCCCTAACGGGGTAACTTCGGGACAGGGAACATTT
TRBD1	.	TRBV12-5	TRBJ2-2	CASGLLRQGHGELFF	TGTGCTAGTGGTTTGCTGCGACAGGGACACGGGGAGCTGTTTTTT
.	.	TRBV6-6	TRBJ2-7	CASEGFTYEQYF	TGTGCCAGCGAGGGATTTACCTACGAGCAGTACTTC
TRBD2	few	TRBV5-6	TRBJ2-3	CASSPPPAGAGDTQYF	TGTGCCAGCAGCCCGCCCCCAGCGGGGGCAGGGGATACGCAGTATTTT
.	.	TRBV6-1	TRBJ2-7	CASRGGTGGVGEQYF	TGTGCCAGCAGAGGAGGGACCGGGGGAGTGGGTGAGCAGTACTTC
TRBD2	once	TRBV5-1	TRBJ2-5	CASSLVRGQETQYF	TGCGCCAGCAGCTTGGTGCGGGGGCAAGAGACCCAGTACTTC
.	once	TRBV2	TRBJ1-1	CASSDNRIIPFF	TGTGCCAGCAGTGATAACAGGATAATACCTTTCTTT
TRBD2	.	TRBV6-6	TRBJ2-1	CASSDASGGALREQFF	TGTGCCAGCAGCGACGCTAGCGGGGGGGCCCTGAGGGAGCAGTTCTTC
.	once	TRBV28	TRBJ1-4	CASTYAATNEKLFF	TGTGCCAGCACCTACGCTGCAACTAATGAAAAACTGTTTTTT
.	once	TRBV7-9	TRBJ2-1	CASSLGDNYNEQFF	TGTGCCAGCAGCTTGGGGGACAACTACAATGAGCAGTTCTTC
TRBD2	.	TRBV19	TRBJ2-1	CASSPRELADNEQFF	TGTGCCAGTAGTCCGAGGGAGCTAGCGGACAATGAGCAGTTCTTC
TRBD2	.	TRBV4-3	TRBJ2-1	CASSQGSSGGYNEQFF	TGCGCCAGCAGCCAAGGTTCTAGCGGGGGGTACAATGAGCAGTTCTTC
TRBD1	.	TRBV18	TRBJ1-1	CASSPQTGGGMNTEAFF	TGTGCCAGCTCACCGCAGACAGGGGGCGGAATGAACACTGAAGCTTTCTTT
.	.	TRBV25-1	TRBJ2-3	CASSENRLANTDTQYF	TGTGCCAGCAGTGAAAATCGGCTAGCCAATACAGATACGCAGTATTTT
.	.	TRBV7-9	TRBJ2-5	CASSDRRGQSQETQYF	TGTGCCAGCAGCGACAGAAGGGGTCAAAGCCAAGAGACCCAGTACTTC
.	.	TRBV27	TRBJ1-3	CASSLGGGGNTIYF	TGTGCCAGCAGTTTAGGGGGGGGCGGAAACACCATATATTTT
.	.	TRBV27	TRBJ1-1	CASSFQGLTEAFF	TGTGCCAGCAGTTTTCAGGGGCTCACTGAAGCTTTCTTT
.	.	TRBV5-1	TRBJ2-5	CASSLVSGSYRETQYF	TGCGCCAGCAGCTTGGTATCCGGGTCTTACCGAGAGACCCAGTACTTC
TRBD1	.	TRBV4-3	TRBJ2-6	CASSQDGDSSGANGLTF	TGCGCCAGCAGCCAAGATGGGGACAGCTCTGGGGCCAACGGCCTGACTTTC
TRBD2	.	TRBV7-3	TRBJ2-3	CASSTGTSGVTDTQYF	TGTGCCAGCAGCACCGGGACTAGCGGGGTCACAGATACGCAGTATTTT
.	.	TRBV7-3	TRBJ1-6	CASSRTGRGGSPLHF	TGTGCCAGCAGCAGAACAGGGCGTGGTGGTTCACCCCTCCACTTT
.	.	TRBV30	TRBJ2-7	CAWSVRWAPKDYEQYF	TGTGCCTGGAGTGTACGTTGGGCTCCTAAGGATTACGAGCAGTACTTC
.	.	TRBV28	TRBJ1-1	CASRISRRGGFEAFF	TGTGCCAGCAGGATTTCTCGCAGGGGCGGATTTGAAGCTTTCTTT
TRBD1	.	TRBV7-9	TRBJ1-1	CASSLAGGGATEAFF	TGTGCCAGCAGCTTAGCTGGAGGGGGCGCGACTGAAGCTTTCTTT
TRBD2	.	TRBV7-7	TRBJ2-1	CASSAGGGRADEQFF	TGTGCTAGCAGCGCTGGGGGCGGGAGGGCCGATGAGCAGTTCTTC
.	.	TRBV7-2	TRBJ2-4	CASSRGPGVAQNIQYF	TGTGCCAGCAGCCGGGGACCGGGGGTGGCCCAAAACATTCAGTACTTC
.	.	TRBV9	TRBJ1-2	CASSADSNYGYTF	TGTGCCAGCAGCGCCGACAGTAACTATGGCTACACCTTC
TRBD1	.	TRBV5-1	TRBJ1-5	CASSISGQGSNQPQHF	TGCGCCAGCAGCATAAGCGGACAGGGTAGCAATCAGCCCCAGCATTTT
.	once	TRBV2	TRBJ2-7	CASSLGHSYEQYF	TGTGCCAGCAGCCTAGGACATTCCTACGAGCAGTACTTC
.	once	TRBV20-1	TRBJ1-1	CSARDRTEAFF	TGCAGTGCTAGAGATCGCACTGAAGCTTTCTTT